The present entry profiles one T cell receptor (beta chain) with its context. The antigen is not known. This sample was taken from a study of OX40 agonist ivuxolimab in advanced cancers. Study-wide context: Patients achieving partial responses numbered three: one hepatocellular carcinoma case and two cutaneous melanoma cases.

Measured with immunoSEQ multiplex PCR; TCRdb has only the in-frame clones, and not every one. The sample holds tens of thousands of clones; 80% to 90% are singletons and the top ten take 0.65% to 0.95%. Study-wide results and caveats: CD8+ T cells averaged more expanded clones than CD4+.

The CDR3 runs 14 residues. Trimming took 0 bases from V and 7 from J, leaving 15 bases between them. Germline assignment: CDR1 SQVTM and CDR2 ANQGSEA. This sample comprised CD4+ or CD8+ T cells sorted from blood, obtained in a trial of the OX40 agonist ivuxolimab. J is TRBJ1-2 and V is TRBV29-1; the D gene is possibly TRBD1 (6 bases). This TCR was recovered from an adult with an advanced solid tumor such as melanoma, head and neck, liver or kidney cancer. In nucleotides, the CDR3 is TGCAGCGTTGAAGATCGGGGGCGAAGTTCTGGCTACACCTTC. Protein sequence: CSVEDRGRSSGYTF.